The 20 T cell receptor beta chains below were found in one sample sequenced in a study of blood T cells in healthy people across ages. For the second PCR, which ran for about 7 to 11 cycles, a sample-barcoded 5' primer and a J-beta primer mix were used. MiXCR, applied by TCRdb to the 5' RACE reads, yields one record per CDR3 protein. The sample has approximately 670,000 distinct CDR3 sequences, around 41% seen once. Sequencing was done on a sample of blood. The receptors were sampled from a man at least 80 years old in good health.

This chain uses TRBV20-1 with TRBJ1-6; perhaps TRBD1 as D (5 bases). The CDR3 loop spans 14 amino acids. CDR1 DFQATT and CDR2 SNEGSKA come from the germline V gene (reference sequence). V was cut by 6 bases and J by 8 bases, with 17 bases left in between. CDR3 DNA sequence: TGCAGTGCCCTACCGGGGCAGGCGGATTCACCCCTCCACTTT. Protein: CSALPGQADSPLHF.

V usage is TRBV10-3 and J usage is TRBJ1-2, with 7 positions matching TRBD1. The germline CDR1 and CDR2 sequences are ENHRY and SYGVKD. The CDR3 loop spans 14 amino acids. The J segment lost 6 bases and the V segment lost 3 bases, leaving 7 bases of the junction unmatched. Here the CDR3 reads CAISDPTGKDGYTF. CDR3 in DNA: TGTGCCATCAGTGATCCGACAGGGAAGGATGGCTACACCTTC.

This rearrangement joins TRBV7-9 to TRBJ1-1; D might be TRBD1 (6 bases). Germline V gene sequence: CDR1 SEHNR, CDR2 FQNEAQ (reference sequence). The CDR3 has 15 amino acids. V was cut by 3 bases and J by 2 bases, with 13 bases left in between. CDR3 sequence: CASSFLGGVNTEAFF. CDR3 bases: TGTGCCAGCAGCTTCTTAGGGGGGGTTAACACTGAAGCTTTCTTT. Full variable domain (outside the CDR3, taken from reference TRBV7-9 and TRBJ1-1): DTGVSQNPRHKITKRGQNVTFRCDPISEHNRLYWYRQTLGQGPEFLTYFQNEAQLEKSRLLSDRFSAERPKGSFSTLEIQRTEQGDSAMYLCASSFLGGVNTEAFFGQGTRLTVV.

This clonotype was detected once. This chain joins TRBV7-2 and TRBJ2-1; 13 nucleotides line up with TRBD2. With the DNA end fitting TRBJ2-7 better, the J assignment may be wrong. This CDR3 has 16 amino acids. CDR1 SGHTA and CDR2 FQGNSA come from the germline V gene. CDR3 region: CASSSILAGGGNEQYF. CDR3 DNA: TGTGCCAGCAGCTCAATACTAGCGGGAGGGGGCAATGAGCAGTACTTC.

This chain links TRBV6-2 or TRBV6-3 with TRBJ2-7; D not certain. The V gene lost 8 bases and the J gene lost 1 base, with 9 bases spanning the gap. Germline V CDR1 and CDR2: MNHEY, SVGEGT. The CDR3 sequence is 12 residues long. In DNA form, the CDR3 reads TGTGCCAGCGCCCTAGGGTCCTACGAGCAGTACTTC. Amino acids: CASALGSYEQYF.

CDR3 DNA: TGTGCCAGCAGCCCCGCGGGGGGAGGGGGCGGCTACGAGCAGTACTTC. Translated: CASSPAGGGGGYEQYF. V is TRBV7-2 and J is TRBJ2-7; weak D call: TRBD2 (8 bases). Germline V lookup: CDR1 SGHTA, CDR2 FQGNSA. This CDR3 has 16 residues. V gave up 5 bases and J gave up 3 bases, with 20 bases separating them.

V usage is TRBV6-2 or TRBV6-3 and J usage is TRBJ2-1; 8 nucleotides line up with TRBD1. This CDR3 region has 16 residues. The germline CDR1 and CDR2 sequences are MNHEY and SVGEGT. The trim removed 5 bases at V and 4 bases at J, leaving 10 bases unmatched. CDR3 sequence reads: CASSPGTGGNYNEQFF. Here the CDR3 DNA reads TGTGCCAGCAGTCCCGGGACAGGTGGCAATTACAATGAGCAGTTCTTC.

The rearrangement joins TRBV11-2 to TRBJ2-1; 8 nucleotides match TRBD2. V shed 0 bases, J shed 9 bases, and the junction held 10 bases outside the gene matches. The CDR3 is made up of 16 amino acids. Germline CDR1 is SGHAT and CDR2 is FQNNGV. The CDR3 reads CASSLDQGRGGGEQFF. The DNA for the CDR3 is TGTGCCAGCAGCTTAGATCAGGGACGGGGGGGCGGTGAGCAGTTCTTC.

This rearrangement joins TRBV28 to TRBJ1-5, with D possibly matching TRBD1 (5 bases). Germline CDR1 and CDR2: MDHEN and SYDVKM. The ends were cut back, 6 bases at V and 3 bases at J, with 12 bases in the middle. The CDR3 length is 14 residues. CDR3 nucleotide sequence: TGTGCCAGCAGACGATCAGGGAACAATCAGCCCCAGCATTTT. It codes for CASRRSGNNQPQHF.

The CDR3 nucleotides read TGTGCCAGCAGCCCGACCGGGTCGTCAAATGAGCAGTACTTC. Amino acid sequence: CASSPTGSSNEQYF. J is TRBJ2-7 and V is TRBV7-2; no clear D gene. V lost 5 bases and J lost 7, with 18 bases in between. The V gene's germline CDR1 is SGHTA and CDR2 FQGNSA. This CDR3 comprises 14 residues.

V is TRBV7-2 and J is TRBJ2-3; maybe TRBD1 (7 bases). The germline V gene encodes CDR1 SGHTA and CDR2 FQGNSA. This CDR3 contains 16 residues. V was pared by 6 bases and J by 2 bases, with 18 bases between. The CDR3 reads CASRLQGTGATDTQYF. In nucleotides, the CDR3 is TGTGCCAGCAGACTACAGGGGACGGGGGCCACAGATACGCAGTATTTT.

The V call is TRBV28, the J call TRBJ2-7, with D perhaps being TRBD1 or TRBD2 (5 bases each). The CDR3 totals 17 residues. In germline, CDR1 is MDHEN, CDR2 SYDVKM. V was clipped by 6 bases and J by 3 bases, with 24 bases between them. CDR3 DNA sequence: TGTGCCAGCAGACATAAAACCGGGACCCCTTTAGGCTACGAGCAGTACTTC. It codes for CASRHKTGTPLGYEQYF.

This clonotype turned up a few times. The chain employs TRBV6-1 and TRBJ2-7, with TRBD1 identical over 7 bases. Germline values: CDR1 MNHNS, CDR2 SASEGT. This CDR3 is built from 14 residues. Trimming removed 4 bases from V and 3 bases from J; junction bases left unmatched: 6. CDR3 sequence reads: CASSAGQNFYEQYF. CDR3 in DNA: TGTGCCAGCAGTGCGGGACAGAATTTCTACGAGCAGTACTTC.

Here the CDR3 DNA reads TGCGCCAGCAGCCAAGATCTTTTTGACAGTTTCTATGGCTACACCTTC. Encoded protein: CASSQDLFDSFYGYTF. The chain has TRBV4-3 and TRBJ1-2; maybe TRBD1 (5 bases). Germline lookup yields CDR1 LGHNA and CDR2 YSLEER. Trimming removed 0 bases at V and 4 bases at J, with 15 bases between. The CDR3 is 16 residues long.

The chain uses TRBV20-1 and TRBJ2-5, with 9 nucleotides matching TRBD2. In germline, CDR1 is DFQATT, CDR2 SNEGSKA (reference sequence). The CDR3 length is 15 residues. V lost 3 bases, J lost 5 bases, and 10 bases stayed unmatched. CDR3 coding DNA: TGCAGTGCTAGTTTGCTAGCGGGGTTGGGGGAGACCCAGTACTTC. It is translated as CSASLLAGLGETQYF.

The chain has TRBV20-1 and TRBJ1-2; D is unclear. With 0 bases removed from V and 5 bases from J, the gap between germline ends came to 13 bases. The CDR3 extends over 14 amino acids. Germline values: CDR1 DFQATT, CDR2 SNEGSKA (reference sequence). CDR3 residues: CSARDLRLQYGYTF. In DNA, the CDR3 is TGCAGTGCTAGAGATTTGAGACTCCAGTATGGCTACACCTTC.

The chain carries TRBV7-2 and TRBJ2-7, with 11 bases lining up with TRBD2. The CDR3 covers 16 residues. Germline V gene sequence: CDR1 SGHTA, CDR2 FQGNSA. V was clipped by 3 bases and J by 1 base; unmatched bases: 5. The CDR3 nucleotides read TGTGCCAGCAGCTTCTCGACTAGCGGGATTTCCTACGAGCAGTACTTC. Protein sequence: CASSFSTSGISYEQYF.

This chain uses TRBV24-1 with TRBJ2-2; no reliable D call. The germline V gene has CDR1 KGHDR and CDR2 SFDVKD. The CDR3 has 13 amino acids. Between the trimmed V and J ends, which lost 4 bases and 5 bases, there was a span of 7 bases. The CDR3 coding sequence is TGTGCCACCAGTGAAGGATGGACCGGGGAGCTGTTTTTT. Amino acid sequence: CATSEGWTGELFF.

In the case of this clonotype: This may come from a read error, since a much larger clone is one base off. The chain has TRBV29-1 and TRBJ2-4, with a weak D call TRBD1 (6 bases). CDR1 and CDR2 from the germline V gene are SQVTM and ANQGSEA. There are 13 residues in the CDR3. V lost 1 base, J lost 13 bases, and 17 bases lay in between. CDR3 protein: CSVEGQAGYGQYF. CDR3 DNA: TGCAGCGTTGAAGGACAGGCGGGCTACGGGCAGTACTTC.

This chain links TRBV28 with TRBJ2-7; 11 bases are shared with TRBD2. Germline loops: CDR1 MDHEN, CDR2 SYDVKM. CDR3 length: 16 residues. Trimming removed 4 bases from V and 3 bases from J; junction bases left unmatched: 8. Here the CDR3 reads CASSSGTSGSFYEQYF. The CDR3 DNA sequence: TGTGCCAGCAGTTCTGGCACTAGCGGGAGTTTCTACGAGCAGTACTTC.